Presented here are 26 T cell receptor beta chains from one specimen sequenced in a study of T cells after yellow fever vaccination. In TCRdb, the 5' RACE reads were re-called with MiXCR into one record per CDR3 protein. This table holds some 560,000 distinct CDR3 sequences, 15% to 20% found once. Here the sequenced sample was PBMCs, taken 15 days after the yellow fever booster vaccination. These receptors originate from a man aged 25-40 years who received the YFV17D yellow fever vaccine.

This clonotype was recorded a few times. The chain uses TRBV27 and TRBJ2-1, with a tentative D call TRBD2 (6 bases). Per germline, CDR1 MNHEY and CDR2 SMNVEV (reference sequence). This CDR3 has 16 residues. The germline V and J ends were trimmed by 7 bases and 4 bases, with 20 bases remaining between them. The CDR3 spells CASTSWVEGPYNEQFF. Here the CDR3 DNA reads TGTGCCAGCACCTCTTGGGTGGAGGGGCCTTACAATGAGCAGTTCTTC.

J is TRBJ2-3 and V is TRBV4-3; 8 bases match TRBD1. This CDR3 has 15 amino acids. The ends lost 1 base at V and 6 bases at J; junction bases unmatched: 6. In germline, CDR1 is LGHNA, CDR2 YSLEER. The CDR3 coding sequence is TGCGCCAGCAGCCAAGCTCAGGGGGCCTCGGATACGCAGTATTTT. It encodes CASSQAQGASDTQYF.

This chain links TRBV9 with TRBJ2-3; D unclear. CDR1 is SGDLS, CDR2 YYNGEE, per germline. Trimming removed 1 base from V and 1 base from J, with 4 bases in between. This CDR3 has 13 amino acids. CDR3 residues: CASSVSRTDTQYF. The DNA of the CDR3 is TGTGCCAGCAGCGTATCCCGCACAGATACGCAGTATTTT.

This clonotype was counted a single time. The rearrangement links TRBV5-4 to TRBJ2-7; TRBD1 matches at 8 bases. The V gene's germline CDR1 is SGHNT and CDR2 YYREEE (reference sequence). The CDR3 loop spans 13 amino acids. With 6 bases clipped from V and 2 bases from J, the junction kept 4 bases outside the gene matches. CDR3 in DNA: TGTGCCAGCACTAAGACAGGGGCCTACGAGCAGTACTTC. Protein product: CASTKTGAYEQYF.

This clonotype was observed a handful of times. This may be a read error, as it is one base from a much larger clone. The chain has TRBV7-2 and TRBJ2-7; D gene uncertain. Germline CDR1 is SGHTA and CDR2 is FQGNSA. Between the trimmed V and J ends, which lost 3 bases and 0 bases, there was a span of 9 bases. The CDR3 is made up of 14 amino acids. The CDR3 DNA reads TGTGCCAGCAGCTTGGGCAGGACCTCCTACGAGCAGTACTTC. This translates into CASSLGRTSYEQYF.

This clonotype was found a few times. The chain recombines TRBV12-3 or TRBV12-4 with TRBJ2-3, with TRBD1 as a possible D gene (5 bases). The CDR3 contains 16 residues. V lost 3 bases, J lost 8 bases, and 21 bases lay in between. The CDR3 loop is CASSFAGMDLRGTQYF. DNA for the CDR3: TGTGCCAGCAGTTTTGCAGGGATGGATCTTCGAGGTACGCAGTATTTT.

The chain is built from TRBV7-9 and TRBJ1-2; the D is unclear. The germline V gene encodes CDR1 SEHNR and CDR2 FQNEAQ (reference sequence). V dropped 2 bases and J dropped 4 bases, with 11 bases sitting between them. The CDR3 consists of 14 residues. CDR3 protein: CASSLNAVGYGYTF. CDR3 in DNA: TGTGCCAGCAGCTTAAATGCGGTTGGCTATGGCTACACCTTC.

This clonotype came up a few times. The gene calls are TRBV27 and TRBJ2-3; 10 bases line up with TRBD1. V shed 7 bases and J 2 bases; nucleotides not matched to a gene: 9. Germline CDR1 is MNHEY and CDR2 is SMNVEV (reference sequence). CDR3 length: 16 residues. The CDR3 region is CASTKTGGVVTDTQYF. In nucleotides, the CDR3 is TGTGCCAGCACAAAGACAGGGGGCGTAGTCACAGATACGCAGTATTTT.

In this sample, this clonotype turned up a few times. V gene TRBV5-1 combines with J gene TRBJ2-1, with 12 positions matching TRBD2. Germline loops: CDR1 SGHRS, CDR2 YFSETQ. The trim removed 7 bases at V and 8 bases at J, leaving 10 bases unmatched. The CDR3 is 15 residues long. The CDR3 nucleotides read TGCGCCAGCGCACCCCTAGCGGGAGGGCCGCATGAGCAGTTCTTC. Its translation: CASAPLAGGPHEQFF.

This clonotype was picked up many times. The rearrangement joins TRBV20-1 to TRBJ2-7, with 7 bases fitting TRBD2. CDR1 DFQATT and CDR2 SNEGSKA come from the germline V gene (reference sequence). J gave up 4 bases and V 0 bases, and 15 bases lay outside the gene matches. This CDR3 has 17 amino acids. The CDR3 loop reads CSARESSGKFLGYEQYF. The CDR3 DNA is TGCAGTGCTAGAGAATCTAGCGGAAAGTTCCTTGGTTACGAGCAGTACTTC.

This clonotype was counted between two and nine times. V is TRBV29-1 and J is TRBJ2-2; D is undetermined. In germline, CDR1 is SQVTM, CDR2 ANQGSEA. This CDR3 contains 13 residues. The V gene lost 8 bases and the J gene lost 1 base, with 11 bases spanning the gap. The CDR3: CSFGLGNTGELFF. The CDR3 DNA is TGCAGCTTCGGGCTCGGGAACACCGGGGAGCTGTTTTTT.

This chain links TRBV10-3 with TRBJ2-5, with a weak D call TRBD2 (7 bases). Deletions cut 6 bases from V and 5 bases from J, with 16 bases between. There are 14 residues in the CDR3. The germline V gene has CDR1 ENHRY and CDR2 SYGVKD. For the CDR3, the DNA is TGTGCCATCAGAAAGGGGGGAGCGGGGGAGACCCAGTACTTC. It translates to CAIRKGGAGETQYF.

J is TRBJ2-7 and V is TRBV18, with D possibly matching TRBD1 (6 bases). CDR1 is KGHSH, CDR2 LQKENI, per germline. This CDR3 contains 15 residues. V lost 3 bases and J 8 bases, leaving 20 bases between the germline ends. The CDR3 region has the DNA TGTGCCAGCTCACCTAGCACAGGGTCTTCTTACCAGCAGTACTTC. It specifies CASSPSTGSSYQQYF.

The CDR3 is CASSKGGGRNEQFF. CDR3 in DNA: TGTGCCAGCAGCAAAGGGGGGGGTCGGAATGAGCAGTTCTTC. J is TRBJ2-1 and V is TRBV7-9; D might be TRBD2 (7 bases). The CDR3 is 14 residues long. Germline V CDR1 and CDR2: SEHNR, FQNEAQ (reference sequence). Between the trimmed V and J ends, which lost 5 bases and 7 bases, there was a span of 15 bases.

V is TRBV6-2 or TRBV6-3 and J is TRBJ2-7; 11 positions match TRBD1. The V segment lost 6 bases and the J segment 5 bases; nucleotides outside the gene matches: 12. Germline CDR1 and CDR2: MNHEY and SVGEGT. The CDR3 runs to 16 residues. This CDR3 is CASSGLDRGRRHEQYF. The CDR3 DNA sequence: TGTGCCAGCAGCGGACTGGACAGGGGGCGCCGCCACGAGCAGTACTTC.

This sequence joins TRBV7-8 and TRBJ2-7; no firm D call. There are 12 residues in the CDR3. V was cut by 7 bases and J by 0 bases, with 7 bases left in between. Germline V gene lookup returns CDR1 SGHVS and CDR2 FQNEAQ. Written as DNA, the CDR3 is TGTGCCAGCACTCCGCTCTCCTACGAGCAGTACTTC. Translation gives CASTPLSYEQYF.

The chain uses TRBV28 and TRBJ1-2; D gene uncertain. CDR1 and CDR2 from the germline V gene are MDHEN and SYDVKM. The V gene lost 8 bases and the J gene lost 1 base, with 14 bases spanning the gap. The CDR3 is 14 residues long. CDR3 protein: CASHQLAVNYGYTF. DNA for the CDR3: TGTGCCAGCCATCAGTTGGCCGTTAACTATGGCTACACCTTC.

The CDR3 here is CASSPGRGIETQYF. DNA of the CDR3: TGTGCCAGCAGTCCAGGCAGGGGGATCGAGACCCAGTACTTC. The J gene is TRBJ2-5, the V gene TRBV11-2; 7 bases are a match to TRBD1. In germline, CDR1 is SGHAT, CDR2 FQNNGV. The CDR3 covers 14 residues. The junction had 9 bases not matched to a gene; V was cut back by 6 bases and J by 5 bases.

A few counts support this clonotype. The chain carries TRBV5-1 and TRBJ2-4; D is perhaps TRBD2 (5 bases). The germline gives CDR1 SGHRS, CDR2 YFSETQ. V lost 0 bases to trimming and J lost 8 bases, with 12 bases between them. The CDR3 is 14 amino acids. CDR3 sequence: CASSLEGMEDIQYF. In DNA, the CDR3 is TGCGCCAGCAGCTTGGAAGGGATGGAGGACATTCAGTACTTC.

This clonotype turned up a few times. The chain carries TRBV20-1 and TRBJ2-3; 8 positions match TRBD1. This CDR3 is built from 14 residues. Trimming removed 5 bases from V and 2 bases from J; junction bases left unmatched: 6. In germline, CDR1 is DFQATT, CDR2 SNEGSKA (reference sequence). CDR3 protein: CSAPRTGSTDTQYF. Written as DNA, the CDR3 is TGCAGTGCTCCCCGGACAGGGTCCACAGATACGCAGTATTTT.

The J gene is TRBJ2-7, the V gene TRBV13; the match to TRBD1 covers 7 bases. The V gene end was trimmed by 6 bases and the J gene end by 5 bases; junction bases not matched to a gene: 7. Germline values: CDR1 PRHDT, CDR2 FYEKMQ (reference sequence). The CDR3 is made up of 13 amino acids. CDR3 in DNA: TGTGCCAGCAGGACGACAGGGTACCACGAGCAGTACTTC. Amino acid sequence: CASRTTGYHEQYF.

A few counts support this clonotype. V usage is TRBV3-1 and J usage is TRBJ2-3, with 9 nucleotides matching TRBD2. Per germline, CDR1 LGHDT and CDR2 YNNKEL (reference sequence). The CDR3 contains 17 residues. V trimming: 1 base; J trimming: 4 bases; junction bases outside the gene matches: 9. CDR3 loop: CASSQVALAGLADTQYF. As DNA, the CDR3 is TGTGCCAGCAGCCAAGTGGCCCTAGCGGGACTCGCAGATACGCAGTATTTT.

V usage is TRBV5-1 and J usage is TRBJ2-5; 11 nucleotides match TRBD2. There are 16 residues in the CDR3. With 4 bases clipped from V and 2 bases from J, the junction kept 7 bases outside the gene matches. Per the germline V gene, CDR1 is SGHRS and CDR2 is YFSETQ. CDR3 coding DNA: TGCGCCAGCAGCGACCCGACTAGCGGGATTCAAGAGACCCAGTACTTC. This gives the protein CASSDPTSGIQETQYF.

Comments on this clonotype: An end of the junction does not agree with germline; a read error may underlie this. This rearrangement joins TRBV15 to TRBJ2-1; D ambiguous. The CDR3 has 15 amino acids. From germline, CDR1 is LNHNV and CDR2 YYDKDF (reference sequence). CDR3 DNA sequence: TGTGCCACCTGCAGAGATGATCGGGTTGTGAATGAGCAGTTCTTC. Translated, it gives CATCRDDRVVNEQFF.

This sequence joins TRBV28 and TRBJ2-5, with no clear D. Between the trimmed V and J ends, which lost 4 bases and 1 base, there was a span of 13 bases. The CDR3 is 15 residues long. CDR1 is MDHEN and CDR2 is SYDVKM in the germline V gene. The CDR3 reads CASSWTLESQETQYF. CDR3 bases: TGTGCCAGCAGTTGGACCTTGGAGAGCCAAGAGACCCAGTACTTC.

This clonotype was picked up a small number of times. This chain joins TRBV7-2 and TRBJ2-2; D perhaps matches TRBD1 (7 bases). In germline, CDR1 is SGHTA, CDR2 FQGNSA. V was trimmed by 5 bases and J by 7 bases, leaving 17 bases between them. This CDR3 comprises 15 residues. The CDR3 reads CASSAGTAYLGELFF. The CDR3, as DNA: TGTGCCAGCAGCGCGGGGACAGCTTATCTCGGGGAGCTGTTTTTT.